The 25 T cell receptor beta chains below were found in one sample sequenced in a study of OX40 agonist ivuxolimab in advanced cancers. Sequencing was performed with immunoSEQ multiplex PCR; in TCRdb, only in-frame clones are kept and a portion is missing. Of about 63,000 clones in the sample, 75% to 90% are singletons; the top ten hold 11%. This material consisted of CD4+ or CD8+ T cells sorted from blood, taken in a trial of the OX40 agonist ivuxolimab. These receptors were obtained from an adult with an advanced solid tumor such as melanoma, head and neck, liver or kidney cancer.

This sequence joins TRBV19 and TRBJ2-2; 12 bases line up with TRBD2. The CDR3 extends over 15 amino acids. Per the germline V gene, CDR1 is LNHDA and CDR2 is SQIVND (reference sequence). The CDR3 loop reads CRSGGTSGGTGELFF. CDR3 DNA: TGTCGGTCCGGGGGCACTAGCGGGGGGACCGGGGAGCTGTTTTTT.

This chain joins TRBV27 and TRBJ2-1; no clear D gene. Trimming removed 6 bases from V and 4 bases from J, with 10 bases in between. From germline, CDR1 is MNHEY and CDR2 SMNVEV (reference sequence). The CDR3 length is 13 residues. The CDR3 nucleotides read TGTGCCAGCAGCTTCATGGGTTACAATGAGCAGTTCTTC. Translation: CASSFMGYNEQFF.

The chain couples TRBV19 to TRBJ1-5; 7 nucleotides agree with TRBD1. Germline-derived CDR1 and CDR2 are LNHDA and SQIVND (reference sequence). With V trimmed by 8 bases and J by 4 bases, 5 bases remained unmatched. The CDR3 extends over 13 amino acids. CDR3 sequence: CASAGQINQPQHF. CDR3 nucleotide sequence: TGTGCCAGTGCGGGACAGATTAATCAGCCCCAGCATTTT.

J is TRBJ1-2 and V is TRBV19; D possibly corresponds to TRBD1 (5 bases). This CDR3 region has 16 residues. V was clipped by 3 bases and J by 8 bases, with 22 bases between them. The germline gives CDR1 LNHDA, CDR2 SQIVND (reference sequence). The CDR3 loop reads CASSMNRLLKGMGYTF. The CDR3, as DNA: TGTGCCAGTAGTATGAACAGGCTTCTCAAAGGGATGGGCTACACCTTC.

V gene TRBV11-3 combines with J gene TRBJ2-7; 8 positions agree with TRBD2. Germline V gives CDR1 SGHNT, CDR2 YENEEA. Trimming cost V 1 base and J 0 bases; bases outside gene matches: 2. The CDR3 is 15 residues long. The CDR3 nucleotides read TGTGCCAGCAGCTTAGGGACTAGCCCCTCCTACGAGCAGTACTTC. Translation: CASSLGTSPSYEQYF.

V usage is TRBV2 and J usage is TRBJ2-1; 13 nucleotides match TRBD2. V trimming: 4 bases; J trimming: 7 bases; junction bases outside the gene matches: 10. The CDR3 sequence is 17 residues long. The germline V gene encodes CDR1 SNHLY and CDR2 FYNNEI. The DNA of the CDR3 is TGTGCCAGCAGTGGGGATCGGACTAGCGGGAGAGGAAATGAGCAGTTCTTC. Translating it yields CASSGDRTSGRGNEQFF. Looking up the rest from reference TRBV2 and TRBJ2-1 gives the full variable domain: EPEVTQTPSHQVTQMGQEVILRCVPISNHLYFYWYRQILGQKVEFLVSFYNNEISEKSEIFDDQFSVERPDGSNFTLKIRSTKLEDSAMYFCASSGDRTSGRGNEQFFGPGTRLTVL.

This clone occurred a few times. The J gene is TRBJ1-6, the V gene TRBV28; maybe TRBD1 (6 bases). CDR1 and CDR2 from the germline V gene are MDHEN and SYDVKM. The CDR3 extends over 14 amino acids. V was pared by 1 base and J by 8 bases, with 9 bases between. The CDR3, as DNA: TGTGCCAGCAGTTTATTAGGGGGTTATTCACCCCTCCACTTT. Translated, it gives CASSLLGGYSPLHF. Full variable domain (remainder filled in from reference TRBV28 and TRBJ1-6): DVKVTQSSRYLVKRTGEKVFLECVQDMDHENMFWYRQDPGLGLRLIYFSYDVKMKEKGDIPEGYSVSREKKERFSLILESASTNQTSMYLCASSLLGGYSPLHFGNGTRLTVT.

J is TRBJ2-2 and V is TRBV6-1; D uncertain. With 8 bases removed from V and 1 base from J, the gap between germline ends came to 8 bases. CDR3 length: 13 amino acids. Germline-derived CDR1 and CDR2 are MNHNS and SASEGT. The CDR3 DNA reads TGTGCCAGCCACTGGAGGAACACCGGGGAGCTGTTTTTT. Protein product: CASHWRNTGELFF.

The genes are TRBV7-9 and TRBJ1-2; perhaps TRBD1 as D (5 bases). The V and J ends lost 1 base and 5 bases respectively, with 11 bases between them. The CDR3 is 14 residues long. Germline assignment: CDR1 SEHNR and CDR2 FQNEAQ (reference sequence). The CDR3 here is CASSLGRGSYGYTF. CDR3 sequence (DNA): TGTGCCAGCAGCTTAGGAAGGGGATCATATGGCTACACCTTC.

The chain employs TRBV18 and TRBJ2-7; D uncertain. The CDR3 runs 14 residues. V lost 2 bases and J lost 5, with 13 bases in between. CDR1 is KGHSH, CDR2 LQKENI, per germline. The CDR3 spells CASSPVKDRHEQYF. DNA for the CDR3: TGTGCCAGCTCACCAGTTAAGGATCGGCACGAGCAGTACTTC.

The V gene is TRBV28, the J gene TRBJ2-5; the match to TRBD1 covers 11 bases. Germline lookup yields CDR1 MDHEN and CDR2 SYDVKM. With V trimmed by 5 bases and J by 0 bases, 2 bases remained unmatched. This CDR3 is 15 amino acids long. CDR3 sequence: CASSGDRGYQETQYF. The CDR3 bases are TGTGCCAGCAGTGGGGACAGGGGGTACCAAGAGACCCAGTACTTC. Complete variable domain (other parts from reference TRBV28 and TRBJ2-5): DVKVTQSSRYLVKRTGEKVFLECVQDMDHENMFWYRQDPGLGLRLIYFSYDVKMKEKGDIPEGYSVSREKKERFSLILESASTNQTSMYLCASSGDRGYQETQYFGPGTRLLVL.

The CDR3: CASSLWVSGNTIYF. CDR3 in DNA: TGTGCCAGCAGCTTGTGGGTCTCTGGAAACACCATATATTTT. The V and J genes are TRBV7-2 and TRBJ1-3; the D is unclear. Trimming left V 3 bases short and J 0 bases short, with 6 bases between. The CDR3 is made up of 14 amino acids. In germline, CDR1 is SGHTA, CDR2 FQGNSA.

V usage is TRBV7-2 and J usage is TRBJ2-7; D gene uncertain. This CDR3 is 14 amino acids long. Germline CDR1 and CDR2: SGHTA and FQGNSA. The V gene lost 5 bases and the J gene lost 3 bases, with 14 bases spanning the gap. The CDR3 protein is CASSRSGSLYEQYF. In DNA, the CDR3 is TGTGCCAGCAGCCGCTCCGGGTCCCTCTACGAGCAGTACTTC.

The table lists this clone with a count of one. A junction end diverges from the germline sequence, so it may reflect a read error. The CDR3: CASREGSSTDTQYF. As DNA, the CDR3 is TGTGCCAGCAGAGAAGGGAGCAGCACAGATACGCAGTATTTT. The V and J genes are TRBV6-1 and TRBJ2-3; the D gene is possibly TRBD2 (5 bases). Germline V gives CDR1 MNHNS, CDR2 SASEGT. The CDR3 loop spans 14 amino acids.

The chain is built from TRBV11-2 and TRBJ2-7; TRBD1 aligns across 7 bases. V lost 4 bases to trimming and J lost 2 bases; unmatched junction nucleotides: 8. This CDR3 contains 15 residues. The germline V gene encodes CDR1 SGHAT and CDR2 FQNNGV. CDR3 sequence reads: CASSSPGTATYEQYF. In DNA, the CDR3 is TGTGCCAGCAGCTCACCCGGGACAGCTACCTACGAGCAGTACTTC.

This clone was recorded once. V usage is TRBV7-6 and J usage is TRBJ1-2, with TRBD1 matching 7 bases. The CDR3 length is 13 residues. CDR1 SGHVS and CDR2 FNYEAQ come from the germline V gene. J gave up 6 bases and V 5 bases, and 6 bases lay outside the gene matches. DNA for the CDR3: TGTGCCAGCAGCCGAGGAGGGGGCAATGGCTACACCTTC. Protein: CASSRGGGNGYTF. Combining the CDR3 with reference TRBV7-6 and TRBJ1-2 gives the whole variable domain GAGVSQSPRYKVTKRGQDVALRCDPISGHVSLYWYRQALGQGPEFLTYFNYEAQQDKSGLPNDRFSAERPEGSISTLTIQRTEQRDSAMYRCASSRGGGNGYTFGSGTRLTVV.

The chain combines TRBV5-4 with TRBJ2-5, with D unclear. The V end lost 0 bases, the J end lost 4 bases, and 7 bases lay between the germline ends. CDR3 size: 13 residues. Germline V gene sequence: CDR1 SGHNT, CDR2 YYREEE (reference sequence). CDR3 amino acids: CASSLDPSETQYF. The CDR3 bases are TGTGCCAGCAGCTTGGATCCATCAGAGACCCAGTACTTC.

The chain uses TRBV7-2 and TRBJ2-3, with TRBD2 matching 10 bases. This CDR3 has 15 amino acids. V was pared by 2 bases and J by 8 bases, with 7 bases of the junction left unmatched. CDR1 is SGHTA, CDR2 FQGNSA, per germline. The CDR3 DNA follows: TGTGCCAGCAGCTTAAGGACTAGCGGCGTGGGTACGCAGTATTTT. Protein sequence: CASSLRTSGVGTQYF.

This chain joins TRBV28 and TRBJ2-5, with 8 bases aligning to TRBD2. The CDR3 length is 16 residues. The germline CDR1 and CDR2 sequences are MDHEN and SYDVKM. V lost 5 bases and J lost 2; bases outside the gene matches: 10. The CDR3 is CASSLGGSGEQETQYF. The DNA of the CDR3 is TGTGCCAGCAGTCTCGGGGGTAGCGGGGAACAAGAGACCCAGTACTTC.

The J gene is TRBJ2-5, the V gene TRBV7-2; 9 bases agree with TRBD2. The J segment lost 2 bases and the V segment lost 4 bases, leaving 11 bases of the junction unmatched. This CDR3 is built from 17 residues. Germline V CDR1 and CDR2: SGHTA, FQGNSA. The CDR3 is CASSYSGLARGQETQYF. CDR3 DNA sequence: TGTGCCAGCAGCTACAGTGGACTAGCGCGGGGGCAAGAGACCCAGTACTTC.

V is TRBV5-6 and J is TRBJ2-2; maybe TRBD1 (5 bases). Trimming left V 4 bases short and J 2 bases short, with 15 bases between. This CDR3 region has 16 residues. The germline CDR1 and CDR2 sequences are SGHDT and YYEEEE. CDR3 sequence (DNA): TGTGCCAGCAGCCTGATGACAGCGCTCAACACCGGGGAGCTGTTTTTT. This sequence encodes CASSLMTALNTGELFF.

The CDR3, as DNA: TGTGCTAGTGGTTTGGTTAGCGGGGGCCCCCCCTACAATGAGCAGTTCTTC. Translated, it gives CASGLVSGGPPYNEQFF. The chain links TRBV12-5 to TRBJ2-1; 9 nucleotides match TRBD2. V lost 0 bases to trimming and J lost 2 bases; unmatched junction nucleotides: 5. Germline lookup yields CDR1 LGHNT and CDR2 FRNRAP. The length of the CDR3 is 17 residues. Full variable domain (missing parts from reference TRBV12-5 and TRBJ2-1): DARVTQTPRHKVTEMGQEVTMRCQPILGHNTVFWYRQTMMQGLELLAYFRNRAPLDDSGMPKDRFSAEMPDATLATLKIQPSEPRDSAVYFCASGLVSGGPPYNEQFFGPGTRLTVL.

J is TRBJ1-5 and V is TRBV28; D unresolved. CDR1 and CDR2 from the germline V gene are MDHEN and SYDVKM. The CDR3 is made up of 13 amino acids. Trimming left V 4 bases short and J 4 bases short, with 8 bases between. The CDR3 DNA sequence: TGTGCCAGCAGTTCCACCCTTAATCAGCCCCAGCATTTT. This encodes CASSSTLNQPQHF. The entire variable domain, with the rest obtained from reference TRBV28 and TRBJ1-5, is as follows: DVKVTQSSRYLVKRTGEKVFLECVQDMDHENMFWYRQDPGLGLRLIYFSYDVKMKEKGDIPEGYSVSREKKERFSLILESASTNQTSMYLCASSSTLNQPQHFGDGTRLSIL.

The chain uses TRBV7-8 and TRBJ2-5; 7 nucleotides line up with TRBD1. The V and J ends lost 1 base and 4 bases, in that order; junction bases with no gene match: 0. Germline-derived CDR1 and CDR2 are SGHVS and FQNEAQ. The CDR3 consists of 13 residues. CDR3 amino acids: CASSLDRGETQYF. The CDR3 nucleotides read TGTGCCAGCAGCTTAGACAGGGGAGAGACCCAGTACTTC.

This clone was recorded only once. The rearrangement links TRBV6-1 to TRBJ2-7, with D maybe TRBD2 (7 bases). V was shortened by 6 bases and J by 2 bases, with 11 bases between the two germline ends. The CDR3 contains 13 residues. From germline, CDR1 is MNHNS and CDR2 SASEGT. The CDR3 here is CASSPGGPYEQYF. The CDR3 nucleotides are TGTGCCAGCAGCCCCGGGGGGCCCTACGAGCAGTACTTC.